This is a list of T cell receptor beta chains from one sample in a study of T cell responses to AZD1222 COVID-19 vaccine. Only in-frame clones appear in the TCRdb table, and some are missing; sequencing was by immunoSEQ multiplex PCR. The sample contains 200,000 to 300,000 clones, more than 80% of which appear only once. The sequences come from peripheral blood, collected on day 0 of AZD1222 vaccination. The receptors stem from an adult in good health. Both conserved end residues are part of each CDR3.

j_call: TRBJ2-7; v_call: TRBV18; cdr3_aa: CASSPPAGSYEQYF
j_call: TRBJ1-2; v_call: TRBV6-5; cdr3_aa: CASSYRQGAYGYTF
j_call: TRBJ1-1; v_call: TRBV5-1; cdr3_aa: CASSFEGSYTEAFF
j_call: TRBJ1-1; v_call: TRBV12-3/TRBV12-4; cdr3_aa: CASSAPDRPEAFF
j_call: TRBJ1-5; v_call: TRBV3-1/TRBV3-2; cdr3_aa: CASSQVYGNNQPQHF
j_call: TRBJ2-3; v_call: TRBV7-2; cdr3_aa: CASSSSGIAQYF
j_call: TRBJ2-6; v_call: TRBV19; cdr3_aa: CASSIGVGANVLTF
j_call: TRBJ2-7; v_call: TRBV11-3; cdr3_aa: CASSLGQGVYEQYF
j_call: TRBJ2-7; v_call: TRBV5-1; cdr3_aa: CASSLGQGGVEQYF
j_call: TRBJ2-1; v_call: TRBV28; cdr3_aa: CASSLGLDEQFF
j_call: TRBJ2-6; v_call: TRBV14; cdr3_aa: CASSQYTGFSSGANVLTF
j_call: TRBJ2-7; v_call: TRBV28; cdr3_aa: CASKGSGYEQYF
j_call: TRBJ1-3; v_call: TRBV19; cdr3_aa: CASSTRPRERSGNTIYF
j_call: TRBJ2-7; v_call: TRBV4-2; cdr3_aa: CASSQGLADSYEQYF
j_call: TRBJ1-4; v_call: TRBV5-1; cdr3_aa: CASSLEGRRLQEKLFF
j_call: TRBJ2-5; v_call: TRBV29-1; cdr3_aa: CSVNPPLGRETQYF
j_call: TRBJ2-1; v_call: TRBV3-1/TRBV3-2; cdr3_aa: CASSQDLTGKNEQFF
j_call: TRBJ2-3; v_call: TRBV7-9; cdr3_aa: CASSLPGGISTDTQYF
j_call: TRBJ2-2; v_call: TRBV11-3; cdr3_aa: CASSLLGSNTGELFF
j_call: TRBJ2-5; v_call: TRBV5-1; cdr3_aa: CASSLGQINQETQYF
j_call: TRBJ2-2; v_call: TRBV28; cdr3_aa: CASSSSSRGPNTGELFF
j_call: TRBJ2-1; v_call: TRBV28; cdr3_aa: CASSPFLALNEQFF
j_call: TRBJ1-6; v_call: TRBV11-1; cdr3_aa: CASSLGGSYNSPLHF
j_call: TRBJ2-3; v_call: TRBV11-2; cdr3_aa: CASSALVGGPDTQYF
j_call: TRBJ2-4; v_call: TRBV18; cdr3_aa: CASSPQRTGGNIQYF
j_call: TRBJ2-1; v_call: TRBV24-1; cdr3_aa: CATTERGTTSSYNEQFF
j_call: TRBJ1-1; v_call: TRBV5-5; cdr3_aa: CASSLKGATEAFF
j_call: TRBJ2-4; v_call: TRBV5-1; cdr3_aa: CASSLATGENIQYF
j_call: TRBJ1-2; v_call: TRBV2; cdr3_aa: CASLQGTGLSYGYTF
j_call: TRBJ2-7; v_call: TRBV2; cdr3_aa: CASSYGQESSYEQYF
j_call: TRBJ1-2; v_call: TRBV5-1; cdr3_aa: CASSLEGQGFFIGYTF